The next 8 T cell receptor beta chains were all read from a single sample in a study of cytomegalovirus exposure and HLA in healthy donors. PCR involved 60 Vbeta and 13 Jbeta primers. This table comes from immunoSEQ multiplex PCR, and its TCRdb copy is limited to in-frame clones, with some not included. The repertoire has 110,000 to 150,000 clones, approximately 80% of them found once; the top ten carry 2.5%. The sample comprised PBMCs. These receptors were collected from a boy younger than 10 in good health and CMV-seronegative.

This clone was counted between two and nine times. The rearrangement uses TRBV15 and TRBJ2-2; tentatively, D is TRBD1 (5 bases). The CDR3 extends over 14 amino acids. Germline V CDR1 and CDR2: LNHNV, YYDKDF (reference sequence). Trimming shortened V by 0 bases and J by 4 bases, and 6 bases separated the two germline ends. Written as DNA, the CDR3 is TGTGCCACCAGCAGAGATCAGGGCACCGGGGAGCTGTTTTTT. The encoded protein is CATSRDQGTGELFF. Drawing the rest from reference TRBV15 and TRBJ2-2, the complete variable domain is DAMVIQNPRYQVTQFGKPVTLSCSQTLNHNVMYWYQQKSSQAPKLLFHYYDKDFNNEADTPDNFQSRRPNTSFCFLDIRSPGLGDTAMYLCATSRDQGTGELFFGEGSRLTVL.

This clone was seen once. This chain joins TRBV7-2 and TRBJ2-7, with 14 positions matching TRBD2. J was trimmed by 2 bases and V by 5 bases; bases with no gene match: 8. This CDR3 comprises 17 residues. The germline V gene encodes CDR1 SGHTA and CDR2 FQGNSA. Here the CDR3 DNA reads TGTGCCAGCAGCCAGACTAGCGGGGGGGGCCTTCCCTACGAGCAGTACTTC. Translated: CASSQTSGGGLPYEQYF.

The chain joins TRBV27 to TRBJ2-1; no clear D. Germline CDR1 reads MNHEY; CDR2 reads SMNVEV (reference sequence). Trimming took off 6 bases at V and 7 bases at J, with 19 bases between the two ends. The CDR3 extends over 15 amino acids. The CDR3 loop is CASSPPKTTKNEQFF. The CDR3 coding sequence is TGTGCCAGCAGCCCCCCCAAAACTACAAAAAATGAGCAGTTCTTC.

The genes are TRBV27 and TRBJ1-1; 8 bases map to TRBD1. The junction had 7 bases not matched to a gene; V was cut back by 2 bases and J by 5 bases. This CDR3 region has 15 residues. From germline, CDR1 is MNHEY and CDR2 SMNVEV (reference sequence). CDR3 amino acids: CASSLTGGGKTEAFF. The DNA for the CDR3 is TGTGCCAGCAGTTTAACAGGGGGTGGGAAGACTGAAGCTTTCTTT.

This chain connects TRBV7-6 to TRBJ2-1, with 7 positions matching TRBD1. With V trimmed by 5 bases and J by 6 bases, 7 bases remained unmatched. Germline lookup yields CDR1 SGHVS and CDR2 FNYEAQ. The CDR3 is made up of 14 amino acids. The CDR3 nucleotides are TGTGCCAGCAGCCAGAGACAGGGTCGCAATGAGCAGTTCTTC. As protein: CASSQRQGRNEQFF.

V is TRBV6-5 and J is TRBJ1-3; 7 positions match TRBD1. Unmatched junction bases numbered 7, after V lost 6 bases and J lost 5 bases. This CDR3 is 14 amino acids long. CDR1 MNHEY and CDR2 SVGAGI come from the germline V gene. The CDR3 bases are TGTGCCAGCAGCGAACAGGGGCTAAGAAACACCATATATTTT. Protein sequence: CASSEQGLRNTIYF.

The CDR3 nucleotides are TGTGCCAGCTCACCAATTATCAAAACAGAGAATTCACCCCTCCACTTT. This codes for CASSPIIKTENSPLHF. The chain combines TRBV18 with TRBJ1-6; D not certain. V gave up 2 bases and J gave up 7 bases, with 15 bases separating them. This CDR3 is 16 amino acids long. The germline V gene has CDR1 KGHSH and CDR2 LQKENI.

The CDR3 loop is CVRSRMGDRANEKLFF. CDR3 coding DNA: TGTGTCAGAAGCCGAATGGGGGACAGGGCGAATGAAAAACTGTTTTTT. The rearrangement joins TRBV7-5 to TRBJ1-4; the table gives TRBD1 as D, unverified against the DNA. TRBV7-5 is deemed a pseudogene. This CDR3 comprises 16 residues.